A selection of T cell receptor beta chains follows, all from one sample in a study of identical twins. Each CDR3 protein is one row after TCRdb ran MiXCR on the 5' RACE reads. There are 500,000 to 550,000 distinct CDR3 sequences in the sample; around 20% occur only once, and 0.8% to 1% lies in the top ten. The same sample was also used in a study of T cells expressing NK-cell markers.

The sequencing sample was made of CD4+ T cells sorted from blood. These receptors originate from a woman aged 18 to 35 in good health. The CDR3 runs from the conserved cysteine through the conserved F or W. The D gene is left open where the match is weak. Not every row has a clone size; where given, it reads once, few, many or a size class.

abundance	v_gene	d_gene	j_gene	CDR3aa	CDR3nt
-	TRBV20-1	-	TRBJ1-1	CSAPWRNTEAFF	TGCAGTGCGCCCTGGCGGAACACTGAAGCTTTCTTT
-	TRBV19	-	TRBJ1-5	CASSIPRGLYSNQPQHF	TGTGCCAGTAGTATTCCCCGGGGCTTGTATAGCAATCAGCCCCAGCATTTT
few	TRBV7-2	TRBD2	TRBJ2-7	CASSSQTSDYEQYF	TGTGCCAGCAGCTCACAGACTAGCGACTACGAGCAGTACTTC
-	TRBV21-1	-	TRBJ2-1	CASKGGTSAHGAYNEQFF	TGTGCCAGCAAGGGAGGGACTAGCGCGCATGGCGCCTACAATGAGCAGTTCTTC
-	TRBV20-1	-	TRBJ2-1	CSASKVGSYNEQFF	TGCAGTGCTAGTAAGGTCGGTAGCTACAATGAGCAGTTCTTC
-	TRBV19	-	TRBJ2-1	CASRPQVGPRVNEQFF	TGTGCCAGTAGGCCACAGGTGGGGCCGCGGGTGAATGAGCAGTTCTTC
-	TRBV2	TRBD2	TRBJ2-1	CASSERGVDNEQFF	TGTGCCAGCAGCGAGCGGGGGGTAGATAATGAGCAGTTCTTC
-	TRBV20-1	-	TRBJ1-3	CSASLGDTIYF	TGCAGTGCTAGTCTGGGGGACACCATATATTTT
many	TRBV5-1	TRBD2	TRBJ2-5	CASSFLAGGQETQYF	TGCGCCAGCAGCTTCCTAGCGGGAGGACAAGAGACCCAGTACTTC
few	TRBV3-1	-	TRBJ2-7	CASSQGVRPLSADEQYF	TGTGCCAGCAGCCAAGGGGTCAGACCCCTATCAGCAGACGAGCAGTACTTC
few	TRBV7-2	-	TRBJ2-3	CAGSRGLDTQYF	TGTGCCGGATCACGAGGGTTGGATACGCAGTATTTT
few	TRBV5-1	TRBD1	TRBJ2-1	CASSSLAGQGTHEQFF	TGCGCCAGCAGCAGTCTAGCTGGACAGGGTACCCATGAGCAGTTCTTC
-	TRBV12-3/TRBV12-4	-	TRBJ1-3	CASSPITGNTIYF	TGTGCCAGCAGCCCTATTACCGGAAACACCATATATTTT
-	TRBV20-1	TRBD2	TRBJ2-1	CSTRTSGSFGNEQFF	TGCAGTACTAGGACTAGCGGGAGTTTCGGAAATGAGCAGTTCTTC
-	TRBV15	-	TRBJ1-2	CATSRDRTAPSGYTF	TGTGCCACCAGCAGAGATAGAACAGCGCCCTCCGGCTACACCTTC
few	TRBV6-5	TRBD1	TRBJ2-1	CASRTGGVEQFF	TGTGCCAGCAGGACAGGGGGCGTTGAGCAGTTCTTC
-	TRBV29-1	-	TRBJ2-5	CSVEGGAVEETQYF	TGCAGCGTCGAGGGGGGAGCAGTAGAAGAGACCCAGTACTTC
-	TRBV20-1	TRBD2	TRBJ2-5	CSASLAGETQYF	TGCAGTGCTAGCCTAGCGGGGGAGACCCAGTACTTC
-	TRBV15	TRBD1	TRBJ2-7	CATSRGFPGQGAEQYF	TGTGCCACCAGCAGAGGGTTTCCGGGACAGGGGGCCGAGCAGTACTTC
few	TRBV10-3	-	TRBJ1-5	CAISEGIEGEQPQHF	TGTGCCATCAGTGAGGGAATCGAGGGAGAGCAGCCCCAGCATTTT